The entry below describes one T cell receptor (beta chain). Sequenced by immunoSEQ multiplex PCR; TCRdb stores in-frame clones only, minus some. The profile shows 60,000 to 80,000 clones, approximately 79% of them singletons. This CDR3 spans 12 amino acids. Unmatched junction bases numbered 4, after V lost 9 bases and J lost 6 bases. Germline values: CDR1 ENHRY, CDR2 SYGVKD. This record comes from a study of OX40 agonist ivuxolimab in advanced cancers. Study background: In this cohort, patients received ivuxolimab, an agonistic anti-OX40 (CD134) antibody.

On cycle 4 day 1 and cycle 7 day 1, as well as at baseline, blood was sampled. This sample comprised CD4+ or CD8+ T cells sorted from blood, obtained in a trial of the OX40 agonist ivuxolimab. The TCR sequence derives from an adult with an advanced solid tumor such as melanoma, head and neck, liver or kidney cancer. The rearrangement links TRBV10-3 to TRBJ2-3; 9 bases are shared with TRBD1. The CDR3 bases are TGTGCCATGGGGACAGGGTCCGATACGCAGTATTTT. Residues: CAMGTGSDTQYF.